Listed here are 32 T cell receptor beta chains from one sample, sequenced in a study of monozygotic twins with inflammatory bowel disease. One entry per CDR3 protein, without DNA, is what TCRdb gives after re-calling the 5' RACE reads. This sample's clone table lists about 330,000 distinct CDR3 sequences. The material sequenced was blood. The receptor source for this set is a human donor with ulcerative colitis or Crohn's disease, or a healthy co-twin of an affected twin (not recorded which).

This rearrangement joins TRBV20-1 to TRBJ1-3; the TCRdb call, TRBD1, lacks DNA for checking. The CDR3 has 13 residues. CDR1 and CDR2 (germline): DFQATT, SNEGSKA (reference sequence). CDR3 sequence: CGTAIQGGNTIYF.

The CDR3 reads CAISESGQRASAFF. The chain carries TRBV10-3 and TRBJ1-1; there is no DNA to check the TCRdb D call of TRBD1. The CDR3 consists of 14 residues. Germline V gene data show CDR1 as ENHRY and CDR2 as SYGVKD.

V gene TRBV7-8 combines with J gene TRBJ2-3; the TRBD2 assignment by TCRdb is unverifiable without DNA. In germline, CDR1 is SGHVS, CDR2 FQNEAQ. The CDR3 consists of 15 residues. The CDR3 loop is CASSKRGEFTDTQYF.

The rearrangement uses TRBV5-1 and TRBJ2-5; TCRdb's assignment of TRBD1 cannot be checked, as there is no DNA. This CDR3 region has 13 residues. The germline gives CDR1 SGHRS, CDR2 YFSETQ. The CDR3: CASGGQPQETQYF.

The rearrangement uses TRBV6-5 and TRBJ2-2; there is no DNA to check the TCRdb D call of TRBD2. The CDR3 length is 18 residues. The V gene's germline CDR1 is MNHEY and CDR2 SVGAGI. CDR3 residues: CASSYGRSTPANTGELFF.

The chain links TRBV9 to TRBJ2-3. The CDR3 is 14 amino acids. Germline V gene sequence: CDR1 SGDLS, CDR2 YYNGEE. CDR3 loop: CASSGGLAHDTQYF.

The CDR3 sequence: CSARTGNYGYTF. The J gene is TRBJ1-2, the V gene TRBV20-1; TCRdb's D call of TRBD1 is untestable without DNA. Germline loops: CDR1 DFQATT, CDR2 SNEGSKA (reference sequence). CDR3 size: 12 residues.

This chain links TRBV28 with TRBJ2-5; TCRdb's D gene call, TRBD1, goes unchecked for lack of DNA. CDR3 length: 15 residues. Per the germline V gene, CDR1 is MDHEN and CDR2 is SYDVKM. CDR3: CASSPDGGGGETQYF.

The rearrangement joins TRBV6-1 to TRBJ1-6; absent DNA, TCRdb's TRBD1 call cannot be checked. Looked up from germline, CDR1 is MNHNS and CDR2 is SASEGT. This CDR3 region has 15 residues. CDR3 sequence: CASRLRGPYNSPLHF.

The chain carries TRBV28 and TRBJ2-1; TCRdb proposes TRBD1, but this gene call is untestable without DNA. Germline CDR1 MDHEN, CDR2 SYDVKM. CDR3 length equals 15 residues. The CDR3 here is CASSPSRDRANEQFF.

This sequence joins TRBV20-1 and TRBJ1-3. From germline, CDR1 is DFQATT and CDR2 SNEGSKA (reference sequence). CDR3 length: 15 residues. CDR3 loop: CSARDYKGSGNTIYF.

This chain uses TRBV20-1 with TRBJ2-3; there is no DNA to check the TCRdb D call of TRBD1. Germline values: CDR1 DFQATT, CDR2 SNEGSKA (reference sequence). CDR3 length: 13 residues. CDR3 residues: CSAQPTGTDTQYF.

The chain recombines TRBV20-1 with TRBJ1-2; the TCRdb call, TRBD1, lacks DNA for checking. The CDR3 totals 15 residues. Germline V CDR1 and CDR2: DFQATT, SNEGSKA (reference sequence). CDR3 amino acids: CSASGTGGILAGYTF.

The CDR3 loop is CATSDADHNEQFF. The V gene is TRBV24-1, the J gene TRBJ2-1. This CDR3 spans 13 amino acids. Germline CDR1 reads KGHDR; CDR2 reads SFDVKD.

CDR3 in amino acids: CASSVGLAGGLHPYEQYF. This chain connects TRBV5-1 to TRBJ2-7; TCRdb selects TRBD2, and the lack of DNA leaves this call unchecked. CDR3 length equals 18 residues. Germline V gives CDR1 SGHRS, CDR2 YFSETQ.

V usage is TRBV28 and J usage is TRBJ1-6; TCRdb's assignment of TRBD1 cannot be checked, as there is no DNA. Germline-derived CDR1 and CDR2 are MDHEN and SYDVKM. This CDR3 is 17 amino acids long. CDR3 amino acids: CASSTSPRVNIPSPLHF.

The genes are TRBV5-1 and TRBJ1-1; checking the TCRdb D call of TRBD1 is not possible without DNA. This CDR3 has 15 amino acids. Germline assignment: CDR1 SGHRS and CDR2 YFSETQ. The CDR3 loop is CASSSTPGQESEAFF.

V is TRBV7-2 and J is TRBJ2-7; there is no DNA to check the TCRdb D call of TRBD2. The germline CDR1 and CDR2 sequences are SGHTA and FQGNSA. The CDR3 is 14 amino acids. The CDR3 here is CASSFGLLPYEQYF.

CDR3: CASSLRQGAPPVAYEQYF. The chain has TRBV4-1 and TRBJ2-7; TCRdb names TRBD1, which stays unverified in the absence of DNA. There are 18 residues in the CDR3. Germline CDR1 reads MGHRA; CDR2 reads YSYEKL.

The chain has TRBV12-3 or TRBV12-4 and TRBJ2-1; TCRdb selects TRBD2, and the lack of DNA leaves this call unchecked. The CDR3 length is 17 residues. Here the CDR3 reads CASSYLRGTSGIDEQFF.

CDR3 loop: CASSQGLAGGEQFF. The chain joins TRBV3-1 to TRBJ2-1; TCRdb designates TRBD2, a call that cannot be tested without DNA. There are 14 residues in the CDR3. The germline V gene has CDR1 LGHDT and CDR2 YNNKEL (reference sequence).

The chain carries TRBV4-1 and TRBJ2-5; the TRBD1 assignment by TCRdb is unverifiable without DNA. CDR3 size: 18 residues. Germline lookup yields CDR1 MGHRA and CDR2 YSYEKL. The CDR3 loop reads CASSQVGPGTGLQETQYF.

This chain links TRBV20-1 with TRBJ2-3; there is no DNA to check the TCRdb D call of TRBD2. Per the germline V gene, CDR1 is DFQATT and CDR2 is SNEGSKA (reference sequence). This CDR3 has 19 amino acids. CDR3 region: CSARPLGLAVSASTDTQYF.

This chain connects TRBV29-1 to TRBJ1-1; without DNA, the TCRdb call of TRBD1 cannot be checked. Germline V gene lookup returns CDR1 SQVTM and CDR2 ANQGSEA. This CDR3 has 12 amino acids. CDR3 loop: CSVEVGTGEAFF.

The chain is built from TRBV30 and TRBJ1-1; TCRdb picks TRBD1, but there is no DNA to check that call. This CDR3 has 14 residues. CDR1 GTSNPN and CDR2 SVGIG come from the germline V gene (reference sequence). Here the CDR3 reads CAWIGGGGYTEAFF.

V gene TRBV3-1 combines with J gene TRBJ2-3; the D call of TRBD1 rests on TCRdb alone, since no DNA is present to check it. Germline CDR1 is LGHDT and CDR2 is YNNKEL (reference sequence). The CDR3 spans 17 residues. The CDR3 loop is CASSQQTPGWGTDTQYF.

The genes are TRBV12-5 and TRBJ2-7; the TCRdb D gene call, TRBD1, has no DNA to confirm it. The germline V gene encodes CDR1 LGHNT and CDR2 FRNRAP. The CDR3 extends over 15 amino acids. This chain's CDR3 is CASGLFRGQAYEQYF.

This rearrangement joins TRBV7-2 to TRBJ2-7. CDR1 SGHTA and CDR2 FQGNSA come from the germline V gene. The CDR3 extends over 12 amino acids. The chain's CDR3 is CASSFNNGEQYF. Full variable domain (rest looked up from reference TRBV7-2 and TRBJ2-7): GAGVSQSPSNKVTEKGKDVELRCDPISGHTALYWYRQSLGQGLEFLIYFQGNSAPDKSGLPSDRFSAERTGGSVSTLTIQRTQQEDSAVYLCASSFNNGEQYFGPGTRLTVT.

V and J are TRBV7-9 and TRBJ1-1. CDR3 size: 15 residues. Germline V gene data show CDR1 as SEHNR and CDR2 as FQNEAQ (reference sequence). CDR3 sequence: CASSLDVSVNTEAFF.

The chain uses TRBV24-1 and TRBJ2-1; absent DNA, TCRdb's TRBD1 call cannot be checked. Germline V gene lookup returns CDR1 KGHDR and CDR2 SFDVKD. The CDR3 loop spans 15 amino acids. This CDR3 reads CATSDPQGIGNEQFF.

The genes are TRBV5-1 and TRBJ2-2; TCRdb names TRBD2, which stays unverified in the absence of DNA. This CDR3 has 16 residues. In germline, CDR1 is SGHRS, CDR2 YFSETQ. CDR3 amino acids: CASSLLEAGVPGELFF.

The chain uses TRBV5-1 and TRBJ1-4. This CDR3 has 13 residues. Per germline, CDR1 SGHRS and CDR2 YFSETQ. CDR3 protein: CASSPATNEKLFF.